This T cell receptor (beta chain) was sequenced in a study of blood T cell repertoires in COVID-19. About the study: Collection of acute and convalescent COVID-19 samples took place in the United States, Italy and Spain. The cDNA or gDNA used as material had been derived from T cells, B-cell-depleted T cells, or PBMCs.

Per the original data handling: Reference gene primer amplification gave estimated nucleated cell counts. Assay: immunoSEQ multiplex PCR; the TCRdb copy retains only in-frame clones and omits some. V and J calls and clone size are as listed in that table; D and trimming were resolved from the DNA. The repertoire holds some 40,000 clones, with about nine tenths as singletons. Sequencing was performed on peripheral blood. The sequence was obtained from a man aged 70-80 years with acute or convalescent COVID-19.

The CDR3 DNA follows: TGTGCTAGTGGTTTGCTGGCGGGGCTGGGCCTTTTCTCCTACGAGCAGTACTTC. This codes for CASGLLAGLGLFSYEQYF. The V gene is TRBV12-5, the J gene TRBJ2-7; maybe TRBD2 (6 bases). Germline assignment: CDR1 LGHNT and CDR2 FRNRAP. Between the trimmed V and J ends, which lost 2 bases and 0 bases, there was a span of 20 bases. CDR3 length: 18 amino acids.